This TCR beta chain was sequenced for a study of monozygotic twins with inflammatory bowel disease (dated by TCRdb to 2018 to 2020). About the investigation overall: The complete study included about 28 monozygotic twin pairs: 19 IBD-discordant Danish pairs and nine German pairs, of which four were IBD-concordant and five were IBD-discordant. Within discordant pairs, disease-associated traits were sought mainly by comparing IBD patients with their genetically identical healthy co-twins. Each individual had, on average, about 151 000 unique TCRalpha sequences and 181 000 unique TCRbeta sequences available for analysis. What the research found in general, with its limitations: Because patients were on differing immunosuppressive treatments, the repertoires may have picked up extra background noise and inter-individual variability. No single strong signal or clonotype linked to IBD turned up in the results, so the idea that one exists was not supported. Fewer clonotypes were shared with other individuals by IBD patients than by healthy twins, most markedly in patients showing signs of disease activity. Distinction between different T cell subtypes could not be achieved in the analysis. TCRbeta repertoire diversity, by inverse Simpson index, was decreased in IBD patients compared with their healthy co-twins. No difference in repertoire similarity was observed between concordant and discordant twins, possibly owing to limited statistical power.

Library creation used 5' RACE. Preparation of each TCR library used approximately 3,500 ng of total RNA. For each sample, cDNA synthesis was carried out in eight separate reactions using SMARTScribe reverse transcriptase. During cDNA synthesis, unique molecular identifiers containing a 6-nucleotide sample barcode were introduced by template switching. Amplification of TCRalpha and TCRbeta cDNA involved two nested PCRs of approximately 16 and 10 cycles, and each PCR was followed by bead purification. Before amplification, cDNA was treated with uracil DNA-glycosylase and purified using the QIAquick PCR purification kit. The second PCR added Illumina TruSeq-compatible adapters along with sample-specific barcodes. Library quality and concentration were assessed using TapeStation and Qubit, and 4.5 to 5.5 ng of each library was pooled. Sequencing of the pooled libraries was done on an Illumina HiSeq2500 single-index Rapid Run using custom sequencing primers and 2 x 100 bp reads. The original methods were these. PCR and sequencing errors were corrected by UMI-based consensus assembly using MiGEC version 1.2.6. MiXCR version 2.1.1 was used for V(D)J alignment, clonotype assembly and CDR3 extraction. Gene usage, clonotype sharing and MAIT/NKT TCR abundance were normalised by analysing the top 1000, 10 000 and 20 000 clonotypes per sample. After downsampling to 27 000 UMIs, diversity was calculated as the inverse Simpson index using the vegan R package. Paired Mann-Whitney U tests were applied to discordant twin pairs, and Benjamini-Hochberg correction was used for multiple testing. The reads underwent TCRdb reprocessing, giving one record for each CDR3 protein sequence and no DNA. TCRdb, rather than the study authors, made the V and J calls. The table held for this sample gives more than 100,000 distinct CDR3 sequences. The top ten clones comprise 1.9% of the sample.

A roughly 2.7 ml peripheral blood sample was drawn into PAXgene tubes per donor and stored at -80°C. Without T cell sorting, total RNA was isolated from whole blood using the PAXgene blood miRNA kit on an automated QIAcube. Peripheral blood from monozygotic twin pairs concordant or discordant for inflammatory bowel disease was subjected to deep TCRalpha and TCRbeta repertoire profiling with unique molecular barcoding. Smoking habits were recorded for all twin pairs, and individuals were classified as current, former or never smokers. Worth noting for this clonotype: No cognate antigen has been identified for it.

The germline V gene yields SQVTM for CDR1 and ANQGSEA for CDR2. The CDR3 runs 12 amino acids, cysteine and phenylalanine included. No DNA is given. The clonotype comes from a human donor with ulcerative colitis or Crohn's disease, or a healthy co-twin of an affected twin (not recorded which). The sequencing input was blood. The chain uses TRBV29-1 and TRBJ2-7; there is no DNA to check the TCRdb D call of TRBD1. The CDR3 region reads CSAGALAYEQYF.